The clone carrying this TCR beta chain appeared once. Antigen unknown. The data are from a study of T cell clonotyping in hematopoietic cell transplantation. General study results and limits: Higher Inverse Simpson Index values in graft donor and pretransplant recipient predicted broader posttransplant TCR diversity.

Trimming stripped 0 bases from V and 2 bases from J, with 6 bases between. The CDR3 has 14 amino acids. The V gene's germline CDR1 is SEHNR and CDR2 FQNEAQ (reference sequence). Sequencing was performed with immunoSEQ multiplex PCR; in TCRdb, only in-frame clones are kept and a portion is missing. The sample has tens of thousands of clones; 94% are singletons. The chain couples TRBV7-9 to TRBJ2-3; no firm D call. Sequenced material: peripheral blood mononuclear cells. The receptor was isolated from a woman in her forties or fifties in good health. Some clones in this sample may be carry-over from other donors' samples. The CDR3 DNA sequence: TGTGCCAGCAGCTTAGCGCCGTCCACAGATACGCAGTATTTT. It yields the protein CASSLAPSTDTQYF.